The T cell receptor beta chain under discussion was sequenced for a study of a mutant IDH1 vaccine in newly diagnosed glioma. CDR1 and CDR2 from the germline V gene are KGHSH and LQKENI. Trimming removed 6 bases from V and 2 bases from J; junction bases left unmatched: 8. The CDR3 consists of 16 residues. Overall study findings and caveats: Apparently, pseudoprogression bore no relation to changes among the top peripheral T cell clonotypes. Of all patients, 85% to 95% showed vaccine-induced immune responses.

Method: immunoSEQ multiplex PCR; TCRdb's copy keeps in-frame clones and lacks some. The table lists about 68,000 clones, 80% to 85% of them singletons. As to this clone: The antigen is unknown.

Time point in this sample: week 35, safety follow-up. The content of each vaccine dose was 300 ug of mutant IDH1 20-mer peptide, and topical imiquimod accompanied it. The TCR comes from a man aged 18-30 years with glioma. The rearrangement joins TRBV18 to TRBJ2-2, with TRBD1 matching 8 bases. The starting material was PBMCs, obtained from a glioma patient whose treatment included an IDH1 peptide vaccine. The DNA of the CDR3 is TGTGCCAGCTCCCTAAACGACAGGGGAAACACCGGGGAGCTGTTTTTT. This gives the protein CASSLNDRGNTGELFF.